The T cell receptor beta chain under discussion was sequenced for a study of graft-versus-host responses after intestinal transplantation. Study-wide background: Transplant recipients had multivisceral, liver-intestinal, or isolated intestinal grafts. Each patient got anti-thymocyte globulin induction, then tacrolimus and steroids for around three years.

TCRdb keeps only in-frame clones here, not all; method: immunoSEQ multiplex PCR. The sample comprises tens of thousands of clones, roughly four fifths of which are singletons, and roughly 3.6% rests with the top ten. Germline V lookup: CDR1 LNHNV, CDR2 YYDKDF (reference sequence). CDR3 length: 13 amino acids. Trimming left V 0 bases short and J 10 bases short, with 10 bases between. This receptor was obtained from a human patient who received an intestinal transplant, so some T cells may come from the graft donor. The input for sequencing was PBMCs, taken around 1,000 days after transplant. The chain links TRBV15 to TRBJ2-1; no definite D call. DNA for the CDR3: TGTGCCACCAGCAGAGATCCTGGTGACGAGCAGTTCTTC. Translated, it gives CATSRDPGDEQFF.